The TCR beta chain described here comes from a study of memory CD4+ T cells and cytomegalovirus serostatus. Study information: This sample comes from healthy Belgian adults, roughly nine CMV seropositive, around 26 seronegative.

The CDR3 has 17 amino acids. CDR1 is MNHEY, CDR2 SMNVEV, per germline (reference sequence). V dropped 2 bases and J dropped 6; count of bases not matched to a gene: 9. Sequenced by immunoSEQ multiplex PCR; TCRdb stores in-frame clones only, minus some. The repertoire holds tens of thousands of clones, about 78% seen once, with 0.85% to 1.2% in the top ten. The sort gate was single viable CD3+CD4+CD8-CD45RO+ cells for memory CD4+ T cells. The chain recombines TRBV27 with TRBJ2-2; TRBD2 matches 10 bases. Sequenced material: memory CD4+ T cells from blood. The clonotype was recovered from an adult in good health and CMV-seronegative. Here the CDR3 DNA reads TGTGCCAGCAGTTTAAAGCTAGCGGGAGTGGGGCCCGGGGAGCTGTTTTTT. It codes for CASSLKLAGVGPGELFF.